This TCR beta chain appears in the sequencing data of a study of identical twins. This clonotype turned up a few times. TCRdb processed the 5' RACE reads anew with MiXCR; each CDR3 protein has one entry. Of some 1,700,000 distinct CDR3 sequences in the sample, around 29% were seen once. This receptor was obtained from a newborn girl in good health. The sequencing sample was made of cord blood.

The CDR3, as DNA: TGTGCCAGCAGTAAGGGGGGCCGGAATGAGCAGTTCTTC. Translation gives CASSKGGRNEQFF. This chain connects TRBV25-1 to TRBJ2-1; TRBD1 or TRBD2 may be the D gene (6 bases each). This CDR3 is built from 13 residues. Germline V gene sequence: CDR1 MGHDK, CDR2 SYGVNS. Trimming pared 5 bases from V and 7 bases from J, leaving 12 bases between.